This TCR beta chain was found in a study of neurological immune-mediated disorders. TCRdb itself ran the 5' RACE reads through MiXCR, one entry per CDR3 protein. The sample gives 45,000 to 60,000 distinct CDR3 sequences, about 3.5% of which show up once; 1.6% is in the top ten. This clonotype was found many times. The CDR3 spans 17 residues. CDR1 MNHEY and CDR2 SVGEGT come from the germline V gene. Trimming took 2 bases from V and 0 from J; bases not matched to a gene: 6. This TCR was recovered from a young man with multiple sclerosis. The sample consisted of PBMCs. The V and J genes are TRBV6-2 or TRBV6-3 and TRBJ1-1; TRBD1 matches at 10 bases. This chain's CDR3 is CASSYIPGTGVNTEAFF. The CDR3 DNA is TGTGCCAGCAGTTACATACCCGGGACAGGGGTGAACACTGAAGCTTTCTTT.